This T cell receptor (beta chain) was recorded in a study of spatial heterogeneity in lung cancer. Turning to the study itself: Approximately 70 TRACERx patients with early, untreated non-small cell lung cancer donated samples. When available, follow-up PBMC samples taken a median of roughly two years after resection were sequenced. Beta-chain sequences were consistently detected more often than alpha-chain sequences.

Germline CDR1 SEHNR, CDR2 FQNEAQ (reference sequence). V dropped 6 bases and J dropped 4 bases, with 7 bases sitting between them. CDR3 length: 11 amino acids. A remark on this clonotype: Antigen specificity is unknown.

As to time point: blood at routine non-recurrence follow-up after resection. No cell sorting; template was whole RNA from tumor, lung tissue or PBMC. Regarding the study as a whole: Ubiquitous expanded tumor TCRs were seen in blood more at resection than at follow-up.

TCRdb re-called the 5' RACE reads through MiXCR, storing one row per CDR3 protein. Altogether around 27,000 distinct CDR3 sequences are present, under 6.5% being singletons, with the ten largest covering 20% to 25%. The gene calls are TRBV7-9 and TRBJ2-7; D is uncertain. The sample was PBMCs, taken at follow-up. The clonotype comes from a male donor with early-stage non-small cell lung cancer. The CDR3 here is CASSPLYEQYF. CDR3 bases: TGTGCCAGCAGTCCCTTATACGAGCAGTACTTC.